Included here is one T cell receptor (beta chain) sequence, with context. This clone was seen more than once but under ten times. This clone's antigen is unknown. Base qualities are missing; no much larger clone stands one base away. CD8 naive samples were obtained by positive selection for CCR7 among CD45RO-negative cells, yielding a CD45RA+CCR7+ population from which TemRA cells were excluded. Donors were healthy HIV-negative adults with no recently reported acute infections or vaccinations. Only Caucasian adults living in Nashville, Tennessee, USA were represented among the donors. Blood was obtained by leukapheresis, after which PBMCs were separated by Ficoll-Histopaque density gradient centrifugation and cryopreserved in liquid nitrogen vapor phase. Analytical flow cytometry was used to check the purity and quantity of every magnetically sorted T cell population. Genomic DNA was isolated from each sorted fraction and quantified by UV absorbance on a Nanodrop 2000c.

This sample is drawn from a study of shared clonotypes between healthy human individuals (dated by TCRdb to 2019 to 2021). With respect to the entire study: The cohort included a few men and two women between 18 and 49 years of age. For each donor, CD4 naive and CD4 memory were each given three plates, CD8 naive was given two plates, and CD8 memory was given one plate. To estimate repertoire size and how much clonotype sharing occurs between individuals, the study deeply sequenced the blood TCR repertoires of roughly 5 healthy adults. To increase sequencing depth and limit assay-specific biases, TCR repertoire library preparation and sequencing were carried out by different laboratories using diverse techniques. Per donor, leukapheresis produced somewhere between about 0.85 and 8.9 billion PBMCs. Beyond this particular receptor, the publication reports: Pairwise subsampling indicated that sequencing depth was expected to affect the degree of clonotype sharing among donors. The small number of donors limited the genetic and exposure-history diversity represented. Rarefaction of sorted-subset datasets indicated incomplete sequencing despite the large sequencing depth. Sampling was restricted to blood, and TCR repertoires in tissues likely differ from the TCR repertoires found in blood. Compared with non-shared clonotypes, the clonotypes found in all four sorted-subset donors had higher generation probabilities. Across a handful of donors, approximately 4.9% of naive CD4, 3% to 3.5% of naive CD8, around 2.5% of memory CD4, and roughly 0.41% of memory CD8 clonotypes were shared. Naive subsets generally had larger estimated clonotype richness than memory subsets.

TCR CDR3 regions were amplified from genomic DNA by multiplex PCR using the deep immunoSEQ assay. Genomic DNA extracted from each cell subset was distributed evenly over all wells of several immunoSEQ 96-well plates, and each plate served as one replicate. For sorted subsets, roughly 200 ng genomic DNA, equal to approximately 30,000 T cell genomes, was loaded into each replicate PCR. Purified libraries were quantified with a Qubit 3.0 fluorometer, sized on a Bioanalyzer 2100, and re-quantified with the KAPA Library Quantification kit. Each immunoSEQ 96-well plate was sequenced on its own single-read 150-cycle Illumina NextSeq 550 flow cell. In the paper's pipeline: Because the immunoSEQ output held only junctional sequences and lacked quality scores, the filtering could not match the filtering applied to full-length reads. Sequences were annotated with PyIR, a Python wrapper for IgBLAST v1.9, and V/J genes and CDR3 were assigned using IMGT germline references. Any read was removed if the V/J assignment was weak (E-value above 1e-6), the CDR3 was missing, or the read contained stop codons, out-of-frame junctions, or ambiguous translated residues. V3J clonotypes were defined as sequences sharing an identical inferred V gene, J gene, and CDR3 amino acid sequence. Percentage overlap between repertoires was calculated by dividing the number of shared unique clonotypes by the size of the smaller repertoire. Three approaches were used to assess repertoire richness: RTK rarefaction, the Chao1 estimator, and Recon v2.1 estimates of unobserved clonotypes. Generation probabilities were computed with OLGA for all TCRbeta clonotypes obtained by the gDNA method from four donors. What TCRdb holds here is the immuneACCESS table cut down to in-frame rearrangements. Part of the clones is not present; checked against another copy, under half of the missing clones reflect an unresolved V gene, and the others are unexplained. V, J and clone size are taken as reported in that table, and D and trimming were inferred from the DNA itself. This sample gives millions of clones in total; approximately 94% of them show up just once. The top ten hold 0.85% to 1.2% of the sample.

Taken from cysteine to phenylalanine, the CDR3 has 16 residues. Only CDR3 DNA remains: 48 bases, in frame from the first base. V drops 7 bases and J drops 5 bases, leaving 18 bases in between. Per the germline V gene, SNHLY is the CDR1 and FYNNEI is the CDR2. This TCR derives from a man aged 18 to 29 in good health. The rearranged segments are TRBV2 and TRBJ1-6, with a weak D call of TRBD1 (6 bases match). Source material: naive CD8+ T cells sorted from blood. In light of the paper, this sample's cell subset or site label describes: CD45RA+CCR7+. The CDR3 in this case is CASIEGRGLDNSPLHF. The DNA sequence follows: TGTGCCAGCATCGAAGGCAGGGGCCTAGATAATTCACCCCTCCACTTT.